Below are 25 T cell receptor beta chains sequenced from a single sample in a study of cytomegalovirus exposure and HLA in healthy donors. Both 60 Vbeta primers and 13 Jbeta primers went into the PCR. Assay: immunoSEQ multiplex PCR; the TCRdb copy retains only in-frame clones and omits some. The sample table includes some 130,000 clones. Sequenced sample: PBMCs. These TCRs come from a man aged 18 to 35 in good health and CMV-seronegative.

The chain couples TRBV6-5 to TRBJ1-1; D uncertain. Trimming took off 8 bases at V and 0 bases at J, with 10 bases between the two ends. The CDR3 covers 13 residues. The germline V gene encodes CDR1 MNHEY and CDR2 SVGAGI. For the CDR3, the DNA is TGTGCCAGCGTAAACAGTTTGAACACTGAAGCTTTCTTT. Encoded protein: CASVNSLNTEAFF.

This chain joins TRBV9 and TRBJ2-2; D not resolved. V lost 5 bases, J lost 6 bases, and 8 bases lay in between. The CDR3 length is 12 residues. From germline, CDR1 is SGDLS and CDR2 YYNGEE. CDR3 protein: CASRTSSGELFF. For the CDR3, the DNA is TGTGCCAGCAGGACATCGTCCGGGGAGCTGTTTTTT.

The J gene is TRBJ2-3, the V gene TRBV2; TRBD2 matches 7 bases. The CDR3 sequence is 16 residues long. The J segment lost 2 bases and the V segment lost 0 bases, leaving 5 bases of the junction unmatched. CDR1 and CDR2 from the germline V gene are SNHLY and FYNNEI. The CDR3 DNA is TGTGCCAGCAGTGAAGCAGCAGCGGGATTCACAGATACGCAGTATTTT. Protein: CASSEAAAGFTDTQYF.

The V and J genes are TRBV25-1 and TRBJ2-2; TRBD2 is a possible D gene (7 bases). The germline V gene encodes CDR1 MGHDK and CDR2 SYGVNS. The CDR3 totals 15 residues. The V and J ends lost 6 bases and 8 bases respectively, with 19 bases between them. Here the CDR3 DNA reads TGTGCCAGCAGCTCCGGAGGGGGGGCAACAGGGGAGCTGTTTTTT. It yields the protein CASSSGGGATGELFF.

J is TRBJ1-5 and V is TRBV18, with D perhaps TRBD1 (5 bases). The CDR3 spans 14 residues. The V gene lost 2 bases and the J gene lost 7 bases, with 12 bases spanning the gap. Germline lookup yields CDR1 KGHSH and CDR2 LQKENI. In DNA form, the CDR3 reads TGTGCCAGCTCACCAGGGGACGGGAGGCAGCCCCAGCATTTT. Translated, it gives CASSPGDGRQPQHF.

The gene calls are TRBV19 and TRBJ1-5; 11 bases match TRBD1. The germline CDR1 and CDR2 sequences are LNHDA and SQIVND (reference sequence). The CDR3 spans 16 residues. J was trimmed by 0 bases and V by 5 bases; bases with no gene match: 3. Here the CDR3 DNA reads TGTGCCAGTAGTCGGGACAGGGGGGGTAGCAATCAGCCCCAGCATTTT. This sequence encodes CASSRDRGGSNQPQHF.

CDR3 in amino acids: CASSIKTGPYNEQFF. The CDR3 coding sequence is TGTGCCAGTAGTATAAAGACAGGACCATACAATGAGCAGTTCTTC. The J gene is TRBJ2-1, the V gene TRBV19; possible D gene TRBD1, 6 bases. CDR1 and CDR2 (germline): LNHDA, SQIVND (reference sequence). Trimming pared 2 bases from V and 4 bases from J, leaving 12 bases between. The CDR3 extends over 15 amino acids.

This chain uses TRBV4-3 with TRBJ1-2, with D perhaps matching TRBD1 (5 bases). This CDR3 region has 17 residues. The germline CDR1 and CDR2 sequences are LGHNA and YSLEER. V shed 2 bases and J shed 2 bases, with 18 bases lying between them. The CDR3 spells CASSQTSIRATNYGYTF. The CDR3 DNA reads as TGCGCCAGCAGCCAAACTTCGATCAGGGCTACGAACTATGGCTACACCTTC.

V gene TRBV5-1 combines with J gene TRBJ1-3; unclear D gene. Between the trimmed V and J ends, which lost 0 bases and 0 bases, there was a span of 13 bases. Germline CDR1 SGHRS, CDR2 YFSETQ. The CDR3 length is 17 residues. The CDR3 here is CASSLDGRVLSGNTIYF. In DNA form, the CDR3 reads TGCGCCAGCAGCTTGGACGGGCGGGTACTCTCTGGAAACACCATATATTTT.

V is TRBV27 and J is TRBJ1-6, with a tentative D call TRBD1 (5 bases). CDR3 length: 13 amino acids. The germline CDR1 and CDR2 sequences are MNHEY and SMNVEV (reference sequence). V was shortened by 4 bases and J by 8 bases, with 9 bases between the two germline ends. CDR3 coding DNA: TGTGCCAGCAGTTATAAACAGGATTCACCCCTCCACTTT. Encoded protein: CASSYKQDSPLHF.

This chain connects TRBV6-4 to TRBJ2-1; 7 bases line up with TRBD2. The CDR3 totals 15 residues. V dropped 2 bases and J dropped 5; count of bases not matched to a gene: 6. The germline V gene has CDR1 MRHNA and CDR2 SNTAGT. This chain's CDR3 is CASSDPSGPNNEQFF. CDR3 bases: TGTGCCAGCAGTGACCCTAGCGGACCAAACAATGAGCAGTTCTTC.

The J gene is TRBJ2-7, the V gene TRBV5-1; 7 nucleotides match TRBD1. Germline V gene lookup returns CDR1 SGHRS and CDR2 YFSETQ. The CDR3 is made up of 14 amino acids. J gave up 5 bases and V 3 bases, and 8 bases lay outside the gene matches. CDR3: CASSSNTGVHEQYF. The CDR3 DNA reads as TGCGCCAGCAGCTCCAATACAGGGGTTCACGAGCAGTACTTC.

The J gene is TRBJ2-1, the V gene TRBV7-2, with 10 bases aligning to TRBD2. Germline-derived CDR1 and CDR2 are SGHTA and FQGNSA. This CDR3 region has 16 residues. Trimming at V came to 3 bases and at J to 5 bases, leaving 7 bases not matched to a gene. This CDR3 is CASSLAAGGPHNEQFF. The CDR3 nucleotides read TGTGCCAGCAGCTTGGCAGCGGGGGGGCCCCACAATGAGCAGTTCTTC.

This chain links TRBV30 with TRBJ2-7; TRBD1 agrees at 8 bases. J gave up 3 bases and V 7 bases, and 11 bases lay outside the gene matches. CDR1 is GTSNPN and CDR2 is SVGIG in the germline V gene (reference sequence). This CDR3 spans 14 amino acids. CDR3 residues: CASSQQGEYYEQYF. CDR3 nucleotides: TGTGCCTCGAGCCAACAGGGGGAATACTACGAGCAGTACTTC. The variable domain in full, completed from reference TRBV30 and TRBJ2-7, reads SQTIHQWPATLVQPVGSPLSLECTVEGTSNPNLYWYRQAAGRGLQLLFYSVGIGQISSEVPQNLSASRPQDRQFILSSKKLLLSDSGFYLCASSQQGEYYEQYFGPGTRLTVT.

The rearrangement links TRBV2 to TRBJ2-7; TRBD1 might be the D (5 bases). The germline gives CDR1 SNHLY, CDR2 FYNNEI. This CDR3 comprises 14 residues. V gave up 8 bases and J gave up 5 bases, with 19 bases separating them. DNA for the CDR3: TGTGCCAGCTATCTTTCAGGGAAAGTGGACGAGCAGTACTTC. Its protein product is CASYLSGKVDEQYF.

J is TRBJ1-2 and V is TRBV25-1, with D perhaps TRBD1 (5 bases). Germline loops: CDR1 MGHDK, CDR2 SYGVNS. Trimming took 4 bases from V and 4 from J, leaving 13 bases between them. This CDR3 comprises 14 residues. This chain's CDR3 is CASSGQGILYGYTF. The CDR3 DNA reads as TGTGCCAGCAGTGGGCAGGGTATTCTCTATGGCTACACCTTC.

V usage is TRBV11-3 and J usage is TRBJ2-7; 7 bases fit TRBD1. Germline V gene sequence: CDR1 SGHNT, CDR2 YENEEA. V shed 0 bases, J shed 6 bases, and the junction held 5 bases outside the gene matches. The CDR3 extends over 14 amino acids. As DNA, the CDR3 is TGTGCCAGCAGCTTAGAACAGGGGATGAGCGAGCAGTACTTC. Translating it yields CASSLEQGMSEQYF. The whole variable domain, filled in from reference TRBV11-3 and TRBJ2-7, reads EAGVVQSPRYKIIEKKQPVAFWCNPISGHNTLYWYLQNLGQGPELLIRYENEEAVDDSQLPKDRFSAERLKGVDSTLKIQPAELGDSAVYLCASSLEQGMSEQYFGPGTRLTVT.

The chain has TRBV30 and TRBJ1-2, with D unclear. V lost 0 bases and J lost 0, with 8 bases in between. The CDR3 loop spans 14 amino acids. Germline values: CDR1 GTSNPN, CDR2 SVGIG (reference sequence). Written as DNA, the CDR3 is TGTGCCTGGAGTGTTGTACAGCCTAACTATGGCTACACCTTC. Translated, it gives CAWSVVQPNYGYTF.

The rearrangement joins TRBV6-1 to TRBJ2-7; 11 positions match TRBD2. Per the germline V gene, CDR1 is MNHNS and CDR2 is SASEGT. The CDR3 runs 17 residues. V lost 2 bases and J lost 3; bases outside the gene matches: 9. CDR3 nucleotides: TGTGCCAGCAGTGAAAATTATAGCGGGAGGGTAAACTACGAGCAGTACTTC. Translating it yields CASSENYSGRVNYEQYF.

The V call is TRBV28, the J call TRBJ2-2; 7 nucleotides align to TRBD1. CDR1 MDHEN and CDR2 SYDVKM come from the germline V gene. The CDR3 is made up of 16 amino acids. V shed 5 bases and J 1 base; nucleotides not matched to a gene: 7. In DNA, the CDR3 is TGTGCCAGCAGTCGTGGGGACAGAGGGAACACCGGGGAGCTGTTTTTT. This sequence encodes CASSRGDRGNTGELFF. The full variable domain, with the rest looked up from reference TRBV28 and TRBJ2-2, is DVKVTQSSRYLVKRTGEKVFLECVQDMDHENMFWYRQDPGLGLRLIYFSYDVKMKEKGDIPEGYSVSREKKERFSLILESASTNQTSMYLCASSRGDRGNTGELFFGEGSRLTVL.

This chain uses TRBV6-5 with TRBJ2-2; D call uncertain. CDR3 length: 13 amino acids. V was shortened by 2 bases and J by 1 base, with 2 bases between the two germline ends. The germline V gene has CDR1 MNHEY and CDR2 SVGAGI. DNA of the CDR3: TGTGCCAGCAGTTACCTGAACACCGGGGAGCTGTTTTTT. This encodes CASSYLNTGELFF.

This chain links TRBV5-1 with TRBJ2-7; 8 bases align to TRBD1. The CDR3 runs to 15 residues. Per germline, CDR1 SGHRS and CDR2 YFSETQ. V lost 0 bases, J lost 2 bases, and 4 bases stayed unmatched. The CDR3 here is CASSLAGQGPYEQYF. CDR3 bases: TGCGCCAGCAGCTTGGCCGGACAGGGTCCCTACGAGCAGTACTTC.

V is TRBV19 and J is TRBJ1-5; perhaps TRBD1 as D (5 bases). Germline values: CDR1 LNHDA, CDR2 SQIVND (reference sequence). V lost 7 bases to trimming and J lost 0 bases, with 16 bases between them. The CDR3 contains 16 residues. The CDR3 region is CASNWQGLSSNQPQHF. CDR3 nucleotide sequence: TGTGCCAGTAATTGGCAGGGATTGAGTAGCAATCAGCCCCAGCATTTT. The complete variable domain, with remaining parts taken from reference TRBV19 and TRBJ1-5, reads DGGITQSPKYLFRKEGQNVTLSCEQNLNHDAMYWYRQDPGQGLRLIYYSQIVNDFQKGDIAEGYSVSREKKESFPLTVTSAQKNPTAFYLCASNWQGLSSNQPQHFGDGTRLSIL.

This chain links TRBV9 with TRBJ1-2, with D maybe TRBD1 (5 bases). Trimming pared 3 bases from V and 8 bases from J, leaving 23 bases between. Germline V lookup: CDR1 SGDLS, CDR2 YYNGEE. The CDR3 covers 16 residues. The CDR3 DNA sequence: TGTGCCAGCAGCGCGGGGGAGAGGGGTTCTCCTCAAGGCTACACCTTC. As protein: CASSAGERGSPQGYTF.

V and J are TRBV28 and TRBJ2-7; no firm D call. With 1 base removed from V and 4 bases from J, the gap between germline ends came to 8 bases. This CDR3 is built from 13 residues. The V gene's germline CDR1 is MDHEN and CDR2 SYDVKM. The CDR3, as DNA: TGTGCCAGCAGTTTATTCGTCCAGTACGAGCAGTACTTC. Its translation: CASSLFVQYEQYF.